What follows is one T cell receptor beta chain and its context. The sample originates from a study of blood T cell repertoires in COVID-19. The data were produced by immunoSEQ multiplex PCR, yet TCRdb's version contains in-frame clones alone and is incomplete. The table records about 210,000 clones, roughly nine tenths of them present only once. CDR3 length equals 17 residues. Germline CDR1 is SGHNT and CDR2 is YYREEE (reference sequence). V dropped 3 bases and J dropped 5; count of bases not matched to a gene: 10. The rearrangement joins TRBV5-4 to TRBJ2-5, with 13 bases identical to TRBD2. The receptor was derived from a man aged 35 to 55 with acute or convalescent COVID-19. The sequenced sample consisted of peripheral blood. The CDR3 DNA reads TGTGCCAGCAGCTCCCCCCCGGGACTAGCGGGAAGCGAGACCCAGTACTTC. It translates to CASSSPPGLAGSETQYF.